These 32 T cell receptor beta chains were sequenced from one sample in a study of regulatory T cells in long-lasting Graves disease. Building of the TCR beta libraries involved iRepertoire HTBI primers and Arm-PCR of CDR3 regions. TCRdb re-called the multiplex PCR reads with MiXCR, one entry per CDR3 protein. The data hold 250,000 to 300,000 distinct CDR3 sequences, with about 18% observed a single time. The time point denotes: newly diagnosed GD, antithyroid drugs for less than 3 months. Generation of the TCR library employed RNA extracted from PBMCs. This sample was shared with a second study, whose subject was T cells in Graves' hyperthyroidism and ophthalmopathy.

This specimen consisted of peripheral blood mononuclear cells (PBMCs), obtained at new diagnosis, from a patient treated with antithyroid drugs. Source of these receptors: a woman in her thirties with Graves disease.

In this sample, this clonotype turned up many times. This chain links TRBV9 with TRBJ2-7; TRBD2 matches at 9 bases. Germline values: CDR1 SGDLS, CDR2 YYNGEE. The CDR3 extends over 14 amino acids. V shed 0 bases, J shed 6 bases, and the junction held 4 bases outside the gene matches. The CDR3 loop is CASSVGAGGVEQYF. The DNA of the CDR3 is TGTGCCAGCAGCGTAGGAGCGGGGGGTGTCGAGCAGTACTTC.

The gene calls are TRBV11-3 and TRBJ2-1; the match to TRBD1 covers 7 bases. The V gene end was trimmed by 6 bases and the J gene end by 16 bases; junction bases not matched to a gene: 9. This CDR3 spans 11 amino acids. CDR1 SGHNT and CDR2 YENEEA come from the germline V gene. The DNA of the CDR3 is TGTGCCAGCAGGATAGGGGACAGTCCTTTCTTC. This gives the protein CASRIGDSPFF.

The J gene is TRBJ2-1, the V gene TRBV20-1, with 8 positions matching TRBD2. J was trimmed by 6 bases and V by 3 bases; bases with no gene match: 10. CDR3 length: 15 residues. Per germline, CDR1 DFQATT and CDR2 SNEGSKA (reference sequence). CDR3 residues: CSARPLGLVFNEQFF. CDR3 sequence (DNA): TGCAGTGCTAGGCCCCTGGGACTAGTATTCAATGAGCAGTTCTTC.

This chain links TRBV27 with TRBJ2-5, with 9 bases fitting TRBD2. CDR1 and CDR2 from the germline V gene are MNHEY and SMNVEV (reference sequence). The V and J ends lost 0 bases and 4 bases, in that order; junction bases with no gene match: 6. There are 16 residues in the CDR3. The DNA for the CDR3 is TGTGCCAGCAGTTTATCGAGGGCGGGGGGGCTAGAGACCCAGTACTTC. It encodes CASSLSRAGGLETQYF.

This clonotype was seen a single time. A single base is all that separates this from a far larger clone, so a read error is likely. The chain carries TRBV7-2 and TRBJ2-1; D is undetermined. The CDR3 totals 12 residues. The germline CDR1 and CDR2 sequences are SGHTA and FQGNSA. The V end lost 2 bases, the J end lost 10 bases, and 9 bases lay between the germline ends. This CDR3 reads CASSLLRYEQFF. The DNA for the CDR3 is TGTGCCAGCAGCTTACTTAGGTACGAGCAGTTCTTC. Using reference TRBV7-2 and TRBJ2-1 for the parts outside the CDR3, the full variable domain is GAGVSQSPSNKVTEKGKDVELRCDPISGHTALYWYRQSLGQGLEFLIYFQGNSAPDKSGLPSDRFSAERTGGSVSTLTIQRTQQEDSAVYLCASSLLRYEQFFGPGTRLTVL.

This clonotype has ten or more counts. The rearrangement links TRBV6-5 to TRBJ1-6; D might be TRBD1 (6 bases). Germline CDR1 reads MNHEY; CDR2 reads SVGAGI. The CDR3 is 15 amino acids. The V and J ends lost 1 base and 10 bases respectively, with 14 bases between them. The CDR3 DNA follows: TGTGCCAGCAGTTACTTACAGGGCATCCACTCACCCCTCCACTTT. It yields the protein CASSYLQGIHSPLHF.

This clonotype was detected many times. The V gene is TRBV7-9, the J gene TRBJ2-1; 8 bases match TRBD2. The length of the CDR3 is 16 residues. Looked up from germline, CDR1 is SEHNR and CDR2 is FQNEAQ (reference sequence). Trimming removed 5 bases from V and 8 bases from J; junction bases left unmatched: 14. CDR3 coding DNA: TGTGCCAGCAGCCCCCCCGGGGGGGAGATTTTACATGAGCAGTTCTTC. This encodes CASSPPGGEILHEQFF.

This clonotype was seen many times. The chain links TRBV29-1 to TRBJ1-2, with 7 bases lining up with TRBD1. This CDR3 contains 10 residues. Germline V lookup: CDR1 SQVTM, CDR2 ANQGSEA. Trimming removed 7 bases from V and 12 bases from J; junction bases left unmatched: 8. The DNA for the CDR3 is TGCAGCGCTCTCGGACAGGTCCACACCTTC. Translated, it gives CSALGQVHTF.

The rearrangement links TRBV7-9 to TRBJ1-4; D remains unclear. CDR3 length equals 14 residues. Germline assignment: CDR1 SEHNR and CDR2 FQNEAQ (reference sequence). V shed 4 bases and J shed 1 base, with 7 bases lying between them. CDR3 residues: CASSSSGTNEKLFF. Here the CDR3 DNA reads TGTGCCAGCAGCTCTTCTGGAACTAATGAAAAACTGTTTTTT.

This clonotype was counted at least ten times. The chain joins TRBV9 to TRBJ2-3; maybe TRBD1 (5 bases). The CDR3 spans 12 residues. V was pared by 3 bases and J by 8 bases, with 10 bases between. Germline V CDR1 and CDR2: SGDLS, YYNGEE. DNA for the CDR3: TGTGCCAGCAGCGAGGCTCAGGGTACGCAGTATTTT. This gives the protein CASSEAQGTQYF.

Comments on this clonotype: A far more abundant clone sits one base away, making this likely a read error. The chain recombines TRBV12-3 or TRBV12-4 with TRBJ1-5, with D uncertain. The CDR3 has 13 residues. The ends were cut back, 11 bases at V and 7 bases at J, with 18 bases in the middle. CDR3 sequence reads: CAGIGRESQPQHF. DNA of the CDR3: TGTGCCGGCATAGGTCGGGAGAGCCAGCCCCAGCATTTT.

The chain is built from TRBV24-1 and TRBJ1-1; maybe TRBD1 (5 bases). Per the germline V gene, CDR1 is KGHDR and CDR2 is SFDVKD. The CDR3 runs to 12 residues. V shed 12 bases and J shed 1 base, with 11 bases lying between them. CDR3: CASLGGNTEAFF. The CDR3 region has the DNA TGTGCCTCCTTGGGGGGGAACACTGAAGCTTTCTTT.

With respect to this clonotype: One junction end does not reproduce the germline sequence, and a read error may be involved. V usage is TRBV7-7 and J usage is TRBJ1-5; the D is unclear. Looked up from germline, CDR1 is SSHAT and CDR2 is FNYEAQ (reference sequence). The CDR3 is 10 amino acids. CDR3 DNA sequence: TGTGCTAGCAGAAATCAGCCCCAGCATTTT. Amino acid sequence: CASRNQPQHF.

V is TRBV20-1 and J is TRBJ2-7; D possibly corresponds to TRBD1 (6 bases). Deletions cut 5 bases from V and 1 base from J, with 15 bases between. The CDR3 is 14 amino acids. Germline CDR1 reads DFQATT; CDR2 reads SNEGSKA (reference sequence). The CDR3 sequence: CSADDRYASYEQYF. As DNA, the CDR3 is TGCAGTGCTGACGACAGGTATGCTTCCTACGAGCAGTACTTC.

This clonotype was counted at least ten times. The CDR3 coding sequence is TGTGCCAGCAGTAAGAGTACTAGCGGGGGGATCTACGAGCAGTACTTC. Translated, it gives CASSKSTSGGIYEQYF. The rearrangement links TRBV6-1 to TRBJ2-7; TRBD2 matches at 12 bases. Germline V gene sequence: CDR1 MNHNS, CDR2 SASEGT. The CDR3 runs 16 residues. With 5 bases clipped from V and 3 bases from J, the junction kept 8 bases outside the gene matches.

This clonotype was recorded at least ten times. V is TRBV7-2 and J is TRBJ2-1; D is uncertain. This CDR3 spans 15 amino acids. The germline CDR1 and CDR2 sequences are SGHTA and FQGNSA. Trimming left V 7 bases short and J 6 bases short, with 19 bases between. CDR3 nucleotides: TGTGCCAGCACCCTACAATGGTACAGAGGCAATGAGCAGTTCTTC. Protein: CASTLQWYRGNEQFF.

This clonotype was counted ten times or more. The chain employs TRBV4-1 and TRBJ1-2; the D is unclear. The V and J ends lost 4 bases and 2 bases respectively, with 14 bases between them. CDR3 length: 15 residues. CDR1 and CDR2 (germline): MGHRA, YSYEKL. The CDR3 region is CASSPLQESNYGYTF. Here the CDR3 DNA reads TGCGCCAGCAGCCCGCTTCAGGAGTCGAACTATGGCTACACCTTC.

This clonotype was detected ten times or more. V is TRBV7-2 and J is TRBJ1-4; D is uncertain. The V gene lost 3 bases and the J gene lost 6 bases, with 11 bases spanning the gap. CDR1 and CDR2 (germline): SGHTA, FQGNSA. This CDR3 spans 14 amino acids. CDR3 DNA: TGTGCCAGCAGCTTTGCGGCAATAGATGAAAAACTGTTTTTT. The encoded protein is CASSFAAIDEKLFF.

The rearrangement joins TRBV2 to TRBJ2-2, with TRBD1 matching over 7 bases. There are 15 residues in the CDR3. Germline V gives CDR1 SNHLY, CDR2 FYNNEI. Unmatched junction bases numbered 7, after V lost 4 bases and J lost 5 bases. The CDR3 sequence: CASSVEGAGTGELFF. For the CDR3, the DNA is TGTGCCAGCAGTGTTGAGGGGGCTGGTACCGGGGAGCTGTTTTTT.

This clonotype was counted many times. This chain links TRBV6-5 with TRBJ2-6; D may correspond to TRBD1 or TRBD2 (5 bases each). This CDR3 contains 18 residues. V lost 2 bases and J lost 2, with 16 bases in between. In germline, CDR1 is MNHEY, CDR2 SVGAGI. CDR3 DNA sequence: TGTGCCAGCAGTTACACGGGGCCGGGGCGGGCTGGGGCCAACGTCCTGACTTTC. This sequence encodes CASSYTGPGRAGANVLTF.

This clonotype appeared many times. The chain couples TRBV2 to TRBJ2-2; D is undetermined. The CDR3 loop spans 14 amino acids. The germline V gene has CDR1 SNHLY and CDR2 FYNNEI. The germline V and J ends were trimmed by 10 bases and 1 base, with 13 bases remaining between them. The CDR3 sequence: CAIIRGLNTGELFF. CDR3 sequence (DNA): TGTGCCATCATCAGAGGATTGAACACCGGGGAGCTGTTTTTT.

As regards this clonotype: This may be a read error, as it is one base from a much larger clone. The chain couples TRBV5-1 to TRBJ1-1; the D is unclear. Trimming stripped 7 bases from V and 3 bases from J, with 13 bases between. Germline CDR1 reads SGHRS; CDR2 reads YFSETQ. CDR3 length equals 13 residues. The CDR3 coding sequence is TGCGCCAGCCAAACCCGGGAGGACACTGAAGCTTTCTTT. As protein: CASQTREDTEAFF. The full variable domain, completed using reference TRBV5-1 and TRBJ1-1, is KAGVTQTPRYLIKTRGQQVTLSCSPISGHRSVSWYQQTPGQGLQFLFEYFSETQRNKGNFPGRFSGRQFSNSRSEMNVSTLELGDSALYLCASQTREDTEAFFGQGTRLTVV.

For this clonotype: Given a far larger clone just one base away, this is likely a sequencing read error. This chain's CDR3 is CASSLVGQGAPTGTQYF. In nucleotides, the CDR3 is TGTGCCAGCAGCTTAGTAGGGCAGGGGGCACCCACAGGTACGCAGTATTTT. V usage is TRBV11-2 and J usage is TRBJ2-1, with 8 nucleotides matching TRBD1. The end of the DNA fits TRBJ2-3 better, so the J call may be wrong. Germline assignment: CDR1 SGHAT and CDR2 FQNNGV. This CDR3 is 17 amino acids long.

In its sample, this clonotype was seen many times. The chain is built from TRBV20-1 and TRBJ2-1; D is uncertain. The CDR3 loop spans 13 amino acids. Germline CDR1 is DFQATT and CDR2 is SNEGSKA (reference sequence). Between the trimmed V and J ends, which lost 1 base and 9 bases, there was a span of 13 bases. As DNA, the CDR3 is TGCAGTGCTAGAGCCAGTTTTTGGGGTGAGCAGTTCTTC. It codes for CSARASFWGEQFF.

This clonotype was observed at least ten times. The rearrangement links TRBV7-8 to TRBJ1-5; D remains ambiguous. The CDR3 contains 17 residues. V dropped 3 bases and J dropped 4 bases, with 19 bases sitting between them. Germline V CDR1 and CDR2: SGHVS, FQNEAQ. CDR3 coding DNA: TGTGCCAGCAGCTTTAGTCGTGATCGCACACGGAATCAGCCCCAGCATTTT. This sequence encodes CASSFSRDRTRNQPQHF.

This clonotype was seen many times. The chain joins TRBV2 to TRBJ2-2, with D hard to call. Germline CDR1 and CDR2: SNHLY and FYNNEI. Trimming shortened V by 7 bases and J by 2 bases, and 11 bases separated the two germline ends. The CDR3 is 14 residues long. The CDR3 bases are TGTGCCAGCATTCTAGACACTAACACCGGGGAGCTGTTTTTT. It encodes CASILDTNTGELFF.

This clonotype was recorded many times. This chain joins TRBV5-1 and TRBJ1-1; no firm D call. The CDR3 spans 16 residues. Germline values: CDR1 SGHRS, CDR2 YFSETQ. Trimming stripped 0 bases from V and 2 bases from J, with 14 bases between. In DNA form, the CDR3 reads TGCGCCAGCAGCTTGGCCAGGAATGGATTCAACACTGAAGCTTTCTTT. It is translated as CASSLARNGFNTEAFF.

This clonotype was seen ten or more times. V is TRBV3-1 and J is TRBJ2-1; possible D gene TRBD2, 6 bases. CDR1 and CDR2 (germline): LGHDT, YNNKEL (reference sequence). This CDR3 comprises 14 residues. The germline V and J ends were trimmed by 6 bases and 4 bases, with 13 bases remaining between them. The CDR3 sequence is CASSYPGDYNEQFF. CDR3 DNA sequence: TGTGCCAGCAGTTATCCGGGAGATTACAATGAGCAGTTCTTC.

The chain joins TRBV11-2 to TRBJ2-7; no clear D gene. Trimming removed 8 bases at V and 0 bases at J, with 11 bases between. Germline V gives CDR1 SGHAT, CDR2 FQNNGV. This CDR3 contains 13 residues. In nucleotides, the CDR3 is TGTGCCAGCGAAGCTACAGACTCCTACGAGCAGTACTTC. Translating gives CASEATDSYEQYF.

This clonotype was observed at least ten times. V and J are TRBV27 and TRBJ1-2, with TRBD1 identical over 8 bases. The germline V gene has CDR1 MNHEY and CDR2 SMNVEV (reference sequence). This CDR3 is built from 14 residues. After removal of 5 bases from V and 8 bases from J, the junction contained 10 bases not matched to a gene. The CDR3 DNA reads TGTGCCAGCAGTCGTACTCAGGGGGCAAGGGGCTACACCTTC. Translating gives CASSRTQGARGYTF.

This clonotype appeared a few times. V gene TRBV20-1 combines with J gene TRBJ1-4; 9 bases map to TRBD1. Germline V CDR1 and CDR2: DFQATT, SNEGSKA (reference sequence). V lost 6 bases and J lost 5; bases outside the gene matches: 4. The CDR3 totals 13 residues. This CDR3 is CSAKTGGNEKLFF. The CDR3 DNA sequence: TGCAGTGCCAAGACAGGGGGGAATGAAAAACTGTTTTTT.

The CDR3 nucleotides are TGCGCCAGCTTGGGGAGGTGGAGCACAGATACGCAGTATTTT. It codes for CASLGRWSTDTQYF. The chain has TRBV5-1 and TRBJ2-3, with D perhaps TRBD2 (6 bases). CDR1 SGHRS and CDR2 YFSETQ come from the germline V gene. V lost 7 bases and J 0 bases, leaving 12 bases between the germline ends. The CDR3 totals 14 residues.